Listed below are T cell receptor beta chains from one sample, sequenced in a study of molecular identifiers for immune sequencing clone quantification. TCRdb reprocessed the PCR reads with MiXCR, giving one entry per CDR3 protein. The sample carries 100,000 or so distinct CDR3 sequences, roughly 34% recorded once. The sample was naive CD8+ T cells from blood, with Jurkat cell RNA spiked in. Receptor source: a human donor in good health. Some libraries in this study had Jurkat cell RNA spiked in. CDR3s include the opening cysteine and the closing phenylalanine or tryptophan. The order of the fields is CDR3 protein, CDR3 DNA, CDR3 length, J gene, V gene, clone size, D gene. D genes are given only for firm matches. Some rows have no size entry. The others give once, few or many, or a class for an expanded clone.

CASSYSRIVQHTEAFF | TGTGCCAGCAGTTACTCGAGGATTGTACAGCACACTGAAGCTTTCTTT | 16 | TRBJ1-1 | TRBV6-2/TRBV6-3 | many | -
CASSVLPYSTDTQYF | TGTGCCAGCAGTGTTCTACCTTACTCCACAGATACGCAGTATTTT | 15 | TRBJ2-3 | TRBV6-2/TRBV6-3 | - | -
CASSQGTQGGHEQFF | TGCGCCAGCAGCCAGGGTACTCAGGGAGGGCATGAGCAGTTCTTC | 15 | TRBJ2-1 | TRBV4-3 | few | TRBD2
CSAVKSTGTNSFF | TGCAGTGCTGTGAAATCTACCGGGACAAATTCTTTCTTT | 13 | TRBJ1-1 | TRBV20-1 | many | -
CASSPGQGGGEQFF | TGTGCCAGCAGCCCTGGCCAGGGGGGCGGTGAGCAGTTCTTC | 14 | TRBJ2-1 | TRBV5-3 | - | -
CASCSEGLGELFF | TGTGCCAGCTGCTCGGAGGGACTCGGGGAGCTGTTTTTT | 13 | TRBJ2-2 | TRBV11-2 | - | -
CASSSLMWDTQYF | TGTGCCAGCAGCTCCCTGATGTGGGATACGCAGTATTTT | 13 | TRBJ2-3 | TRBV7-2 | - | -
CASGGLLAETQYF | TGTGCCAGCGGGGGACTGTTGGCGGAGACCCAGTACTTC | 13 | TRBJ2-5 | TRBV25-1 | many | -
CASSEDWGGAAPYLSTDTQYF | TGTGCCAGCAGTGAAGATTGGGGCGGGGCAGCGCCTTACCTCAGCACAGATACGCAGTATTTT | 21 | TRBJ2-3 | TRBV2 | - | -
CTSSIGTTYEQYF | TGTACCAGTAGTATAGGCACCACCTACGAGCAGTACTTC | 13 | TRBJ2-7 | TRBV19 | - | -